Sequencing of this T cell receptor beta chain was carried out in a study of blood T cell repertoires in COVID-19. About the research overall: The origin of the acute and convalescent COVID-19 samples was the United States, Italy and Spain.

Sequencing used immunoSEQ multiplex PCR; TCRdb keeps in-frame clones, though not all of them. The table lists around 80,000 clones, more than 75% of them singletons. The sample taken for sequencing was peripheral blood. The sequence came from a human donor in a cohort sampled during active COVID-19.

The CDR3, as DNA: TGTGCCAGCAGTTACCACCAAATGGGCACCTCCGAAGCTTTCTTT. It codes for CASSYHQMGTSEAFF. The gene calls are TRBV6-5 and TRBJ1-1; D gene uncertain. There are 15 residues in the CDR3. The ends were cut back, 2 bases at V and 8 bases at J, with 18 bases in the middle. Germline CDR1 MNHEY, CDR2 SVGAGI.